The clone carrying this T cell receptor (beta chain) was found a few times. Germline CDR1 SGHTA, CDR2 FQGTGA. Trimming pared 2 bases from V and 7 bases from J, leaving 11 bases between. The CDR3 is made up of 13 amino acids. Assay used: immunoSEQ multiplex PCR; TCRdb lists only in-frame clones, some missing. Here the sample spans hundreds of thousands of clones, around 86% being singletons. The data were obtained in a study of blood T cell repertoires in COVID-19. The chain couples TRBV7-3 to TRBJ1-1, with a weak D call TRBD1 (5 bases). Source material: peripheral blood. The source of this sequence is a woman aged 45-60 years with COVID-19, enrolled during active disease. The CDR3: CASSLQQEGEAFF. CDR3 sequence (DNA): TGTGCCAGCAGCTTACAACAGGAGGGTGAAGCTTTCTTT. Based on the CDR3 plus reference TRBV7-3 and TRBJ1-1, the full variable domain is GAGVSQTPSNKVTEKGKYVELRCDPISGHTALYWYRQSLGQGPEFLIYFQGTGAADDSGLPNDRFFAVRPEGSVSTLKIQRTERGDSAVYLCASSLQQEGEAFFGQGTRLTVV.